This T cell receptor (beta chain) appears in the sequencing data of a study of shared clonotypes between healthy human individuals. Study-wide points: Generally, naive subsets came out with larger estimated richness than memory subsets.

The split of CD4+ cells yielded CD45RA+ naive and CD45RA-negative memory subsets. Notes on this clone: Its antigen is as yet unknown.

Sequencing was at deep level. For every subset, genomic DNA was evenly distributed across several immunoSEQ plates. Libraries were prepared by immunoSEQ multiplex PCR; TCRdb keeps only in-frame clonotypes and omits some of them. The sample gives some 1.5 million clones, roughly 96% of which show up once; roughly 1.2% is in the top ten. This receptor was identified in a man under 40 in good health. The sample consisted of naive CD4+ T cells sorted from blood. Subset given: CD45RA+ positively selected.

As DNA, the CDR3 is TGTGCCAGCAGCTTAGTCACTCGGCCGCGGGGGGCTCAGCCCCAGCATTTT. Translated: CASSLVTRPRGAQPQHF. The rearrangement links TRBV7-8 to TRBJ1-5; weak D call: TRBD1 (6 bases). CDR1 and CDR2 from the germline V gene are SGHVS and FQNEAQ. The CDR3 runs 17 residues. V gave up 1 base and J gave up 6 bases, with 19 bases separating them.